The entry below gives a single T cell receptor beta chain sequence along with its context. This entry comes from a study of identical twins. MiXCR was run by TCRdb on the 5' RACE reads, yielding one entry per CDR3 protein. The sample has approximately 680,000 distinct CDR3 sequences, 7.1% seen once; the top ten hold about 1.5%. The same data also went into a second study, on yellow fever vaccine responses in identical twins.

Input material: PBMCs. This TCR was sampled from a woman aged 18-35 years in good health.

CDR3 loop: CSDRDRNYQETQYF. The CDR3 bases are TGCAGCGATCGGGACAGGAACTACCAAGAGACCCAGTACTTC. V and J are TRBV29-1 and TRBJ2-5; TRBD1 aligns across 8 bases. CDR1 and CDR2 from the germline V gene are SQVTM and ANQGSEA. There are 14 residues in the CDR3. V gave up 7 bases and J gave up 0 bases; unmatched junction bases: 7.